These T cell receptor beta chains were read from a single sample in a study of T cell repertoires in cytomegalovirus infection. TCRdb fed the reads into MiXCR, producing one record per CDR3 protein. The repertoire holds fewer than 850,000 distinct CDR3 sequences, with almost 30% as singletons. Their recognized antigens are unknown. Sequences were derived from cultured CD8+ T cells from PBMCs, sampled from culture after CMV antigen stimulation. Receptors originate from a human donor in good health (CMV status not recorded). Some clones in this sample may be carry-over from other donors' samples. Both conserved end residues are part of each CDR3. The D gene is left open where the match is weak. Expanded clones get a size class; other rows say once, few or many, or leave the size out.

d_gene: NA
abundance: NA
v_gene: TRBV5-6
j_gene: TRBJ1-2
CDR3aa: CASSFMVEAYGYTF
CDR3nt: TGTGCCAGCAGCTTTATGGTGGAGGCCTATGGCTACACCTTC

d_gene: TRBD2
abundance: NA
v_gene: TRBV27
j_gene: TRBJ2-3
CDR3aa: CASSSPGLAGLDTQYF
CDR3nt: TGTGCCAGCAGTTCCCCGGGACTAGCGGGGCTGGATACGCAGTATTTT

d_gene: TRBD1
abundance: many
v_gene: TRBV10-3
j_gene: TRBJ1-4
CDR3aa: CATRPGQGVEKLFF
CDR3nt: TGTGCCACGCGACCGGGACAGGGCGTCGAAAAACTGTTTTTT

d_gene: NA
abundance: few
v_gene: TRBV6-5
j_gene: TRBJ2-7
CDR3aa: CASSYGPDPYEQYF
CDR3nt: TGTGCCAGCAGTTACGGGCCAGATCCCTACGAGCAGTACTTC

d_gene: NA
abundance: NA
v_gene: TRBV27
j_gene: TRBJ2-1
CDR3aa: CASSLLGMGGNEQFF
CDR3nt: TGTGCCAGCAGTTTATTGGGGATGGGGGGAAATGAGCAGTTCTTC

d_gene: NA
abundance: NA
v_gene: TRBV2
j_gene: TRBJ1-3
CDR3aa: CATPLTGNTIYF
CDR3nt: TGTGCCACCCCCCTGACTGGAAACACCATATATTTT

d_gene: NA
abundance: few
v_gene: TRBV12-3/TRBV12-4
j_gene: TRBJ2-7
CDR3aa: CASSQTPGGLYEQYF
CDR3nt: TGTGCCAGCAGTCAGACACCCGGGGGATTATACGAGCAGTACTTC

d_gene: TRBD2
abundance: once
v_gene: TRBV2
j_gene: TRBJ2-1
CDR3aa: CASGTRYNEQFF
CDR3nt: TGTGCCAGCGGGACTAGATACAATGAGCAGTTCTTC

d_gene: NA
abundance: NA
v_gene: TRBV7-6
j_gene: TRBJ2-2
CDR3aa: CASSEDARELFF
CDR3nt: TGTGCTAGCAGCGAGGATGCCAGGGAGCTGTTTTTT

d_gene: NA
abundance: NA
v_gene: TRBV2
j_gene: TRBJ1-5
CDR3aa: CASSEASYQPQHF
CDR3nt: TGTGCCAGCAGTGAAGCTTCTTATCAGCCCCAGCATTTT

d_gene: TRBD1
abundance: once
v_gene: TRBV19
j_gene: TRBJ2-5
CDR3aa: CASSLGQGEYETQYF
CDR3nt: TGTGCCAGTAGCCTCGGACAGGGAGAATACGAGACCCAGTACTTC

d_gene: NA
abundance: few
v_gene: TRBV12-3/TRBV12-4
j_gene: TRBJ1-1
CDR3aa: CASSLGGRATEAFF
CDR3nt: TGTGCCAGCAGTTTAGGGGGGAGGGCCACTGAAGCTTTCTTT

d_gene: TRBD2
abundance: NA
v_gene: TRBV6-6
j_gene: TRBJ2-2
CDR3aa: CASSYSLAGGTGELFF
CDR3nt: TGTGCCAGCAGTTACTCCCTAGCGGGGGGCACCGGGGAGCTGTTTTTT

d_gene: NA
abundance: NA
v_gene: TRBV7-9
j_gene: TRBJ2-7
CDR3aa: CASSPQEGAGSYEQYF
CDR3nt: TGTGCCAGCAGCCCGCAGGAGGGGGCTGGGTCCTACGAGCAGTACTTC

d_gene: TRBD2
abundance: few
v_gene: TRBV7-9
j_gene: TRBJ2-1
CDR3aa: CASSLGGGKDNEQFF
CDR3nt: TGTGCCAGCAGCTTAGGGGGGGGAAAGGACAATGAGCAGTTCTTC

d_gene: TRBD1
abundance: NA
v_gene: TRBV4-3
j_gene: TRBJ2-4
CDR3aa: CASSHTGGENIQYF
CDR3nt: TGCGCCAGCAGCCATACAGGGGGCGAAAACATTCAGTACTTC

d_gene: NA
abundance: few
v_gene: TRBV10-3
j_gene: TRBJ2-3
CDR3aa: CAIRTRDRDGTDTQYF
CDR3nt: TGTGCCATCAGAACTAGGGACCGCGACGGCACAGATACGCAGTATTTT

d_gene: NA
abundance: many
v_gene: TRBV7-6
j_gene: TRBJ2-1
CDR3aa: CASSLGGGASGEQFF
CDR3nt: TGTGCCAGCAGCTTAGGAGGGGGGGCCTCCGGTGAGCAGTTCTTC

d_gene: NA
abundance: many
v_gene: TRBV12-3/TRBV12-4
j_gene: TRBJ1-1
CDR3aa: CASTSSRAEAFF
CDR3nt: TGTGCCAGCACCTCCTCCCGGGCTGAAGCTTTCTTT

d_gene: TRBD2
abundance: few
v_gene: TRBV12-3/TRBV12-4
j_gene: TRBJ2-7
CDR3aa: CASSSSGGSPYEQYF
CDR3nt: TGTGCCAGCAGCAGCAGCGGGGGGTCTCCCTACGAGCAGTACTTC

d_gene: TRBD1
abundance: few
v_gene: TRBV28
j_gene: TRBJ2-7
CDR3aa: CASSPLQGAGYEQYF
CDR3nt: TGTGCCAGCAGTCCTCTACAGGGGGCAGGTTACGAGCAGTACTTC

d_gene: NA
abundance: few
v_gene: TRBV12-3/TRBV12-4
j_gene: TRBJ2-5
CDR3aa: CASSISTWETQYF
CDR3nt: TGTGCCAGCAGTATCAGCACCTGGGAGACCCAGTACTTC

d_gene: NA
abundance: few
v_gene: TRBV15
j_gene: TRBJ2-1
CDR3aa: CATSTPWGGANEQFF
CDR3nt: TGTGCCACCAGCACCCCATGGGGGGGGGCCAATGAGCAGTTCTTC

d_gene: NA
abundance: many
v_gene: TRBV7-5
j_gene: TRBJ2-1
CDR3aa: CISVSEAPGQGGGGSYNEQFF
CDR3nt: NA

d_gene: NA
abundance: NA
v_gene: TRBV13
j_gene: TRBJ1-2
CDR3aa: CASSFRADYGYTF
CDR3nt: TGTGCCAGCAGCTTTAGGGCGGACTATGGCTACACCTTC

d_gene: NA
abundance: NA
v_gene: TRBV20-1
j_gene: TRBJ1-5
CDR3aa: CSATPGGYSNQPQHF
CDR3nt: TGCAGTGCGACCCCGGGGGGTTATAGCAATCAGCCCCAGCATTTT

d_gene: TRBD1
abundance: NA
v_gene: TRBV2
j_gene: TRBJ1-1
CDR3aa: CATWTGANTEAFF
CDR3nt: TGTGCCACTTGGACAGGAGCGAACACTGAAGCTTTCTTT

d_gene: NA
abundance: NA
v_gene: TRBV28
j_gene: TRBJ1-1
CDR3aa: CASRQRVGQNTEAFF
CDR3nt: TGTGCCAGCAGACAAAGGGTGGGGCAGAACACTGAAGCTTTCTTT

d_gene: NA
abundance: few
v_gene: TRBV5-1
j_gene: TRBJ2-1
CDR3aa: CASSLPWAETYNEQFF
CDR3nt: TGCGCCAGCAGCTTACCTTGGGCGGAAACCTACAATGAGCAGTTCTTC

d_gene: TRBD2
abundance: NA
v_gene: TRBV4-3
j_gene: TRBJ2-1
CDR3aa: CASSQGEGWVAGGNSYNEQFF
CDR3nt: TGCGCCAGCAGCCAAGGAGAGGGCTGGGTAGCGGGGGGGAACTCCTACAATGAGCAGTTCTTC

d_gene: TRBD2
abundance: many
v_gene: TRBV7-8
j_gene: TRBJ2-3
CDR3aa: CASSFPTSGYPDTQYF
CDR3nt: TGTGCCAGCAGCTTTCCGACTAGCGGCTACCCAGATACGCAGTATTTT

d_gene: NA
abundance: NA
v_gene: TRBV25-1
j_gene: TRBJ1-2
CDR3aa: CASSPRGSRIYGYTF
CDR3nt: TGTGCCAGCAGTCCCAGGGGTTCCAGGATCTATGGCTACACCTTC

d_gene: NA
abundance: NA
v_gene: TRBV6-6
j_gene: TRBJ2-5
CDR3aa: CASSYWSGGRETQYF
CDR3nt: TGTGCCAGCAGTTACTGGTCTGGAGGGAGAGAGACCCAGTACTTC

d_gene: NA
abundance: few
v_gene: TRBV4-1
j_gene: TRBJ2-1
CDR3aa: CASSPVFLNNEQFF
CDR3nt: TGCGCCAGCAGCCCTGTCTTTCTTAACAATGAGCAGTTCTTC

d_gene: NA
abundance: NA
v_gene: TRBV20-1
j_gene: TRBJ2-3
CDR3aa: CSAREVIQRAVPYTDTQYF
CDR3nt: TGCAGTGCTAGAGAAGTTATTCAAAGGGCGGTTCCTTACACAGATACGCAGTATTTT

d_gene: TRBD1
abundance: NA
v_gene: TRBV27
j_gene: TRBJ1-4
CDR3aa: CASSYGQGGAFEKLFF
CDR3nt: TGTGCCAGCAGTTATGGACAGGGTGGCGCATTCGAAAAACTGTTTTTT

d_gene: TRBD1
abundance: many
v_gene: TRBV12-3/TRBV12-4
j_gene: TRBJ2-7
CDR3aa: CASSQLGQGIYEQYF
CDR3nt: TGTGCCAGCAGTCAGCTCGGACAGGGAATCTACGAGCAGTACTTC

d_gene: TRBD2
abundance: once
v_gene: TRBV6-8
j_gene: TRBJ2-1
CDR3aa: CASSWGLAGHEQFF
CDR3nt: TGTGCCAGCAGTTGGGGACTAGCGGGACATGAGCAGTTCTTC

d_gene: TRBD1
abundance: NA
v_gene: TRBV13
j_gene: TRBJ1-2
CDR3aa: CASSDRVHGYTF
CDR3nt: TGTGCCAGCAGCGACAGGGTACATGGCTACACCTTC

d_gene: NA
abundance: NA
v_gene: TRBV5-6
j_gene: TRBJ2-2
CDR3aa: CASSLTQGITRTGELFF
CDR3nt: TGTGCCAGCAGCTTGACACAGGGAATAACTCGTACCGGGGAGCTGTTTTTT

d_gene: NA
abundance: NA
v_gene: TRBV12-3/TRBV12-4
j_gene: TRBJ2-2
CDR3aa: CASSLGYGELFF
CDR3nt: TGTGCCAGCAGTTTAGGGTACGGGGAGCTGTTTTTT

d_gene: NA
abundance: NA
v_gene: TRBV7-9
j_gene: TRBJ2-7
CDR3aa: CASSLGSPHEQYF
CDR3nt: TGTGCCAGCAGCTTAGGATCCCCCCACGAGCAGTACTTC

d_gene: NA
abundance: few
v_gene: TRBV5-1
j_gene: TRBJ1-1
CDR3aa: CASSSDRRSEAFF
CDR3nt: TGCGCCAGCAGCTCTGACAGGCGCTCTGAAGCTTTCTTT

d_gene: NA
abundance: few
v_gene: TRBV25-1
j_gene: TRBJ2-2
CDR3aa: CASSRERGELFF
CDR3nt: TGTGCCAGCAGTCGAGAGCGTGGGGAGCTGTTTTTT

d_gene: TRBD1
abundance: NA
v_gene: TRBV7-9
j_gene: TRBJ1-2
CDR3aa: CAGDYRGYYGYTF
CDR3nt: TGTGCCGGAGACTACAGGGGTTACTATGGCTACACCTTC

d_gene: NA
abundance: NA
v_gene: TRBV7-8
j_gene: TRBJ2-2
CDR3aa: CASSLGFSSIKNTGELFF
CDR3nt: TGTGCCAGCAGCTTAGGTTTTAGCTCCATTAAGAACACCGGGGAGCTGTTTTTT

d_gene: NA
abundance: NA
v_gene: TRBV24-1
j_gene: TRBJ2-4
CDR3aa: CATSDSDPGAKNIQYF
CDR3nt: TGTGCCACCAGTGATTCGGACCCCGGGGCCAAAAACATTCAGTACTTC

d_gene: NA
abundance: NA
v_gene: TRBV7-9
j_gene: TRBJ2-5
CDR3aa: CASSFPEGAGETQYF
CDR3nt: TGTGCCAGCAGCTTCCCGGAGGGGGCGGGAGAGACCCAGTACTTC

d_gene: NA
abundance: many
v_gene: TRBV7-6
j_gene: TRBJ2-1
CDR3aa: CASSPVGAWEQFF
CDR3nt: TGTGCCAGCAGCCCCGTTGGGGCGTGGGAGCAGTTCTTC

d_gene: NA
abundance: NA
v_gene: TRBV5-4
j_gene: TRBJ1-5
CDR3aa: CASTPGPQHF
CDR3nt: TGTGCCAGCACCCCGGGGCCCCAGCATTTT

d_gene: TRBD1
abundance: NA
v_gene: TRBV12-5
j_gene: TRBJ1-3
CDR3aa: CASGPGTGSPSSGNTIYF
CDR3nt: TGTGCTAGTGGCCCCGGGACAGGGTCCCCATCCTCTGGAAACACCATATATTTT

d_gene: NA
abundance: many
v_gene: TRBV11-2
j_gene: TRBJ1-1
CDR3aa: CASRTIFGRKNTEAFF
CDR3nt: TGTGCCAGCAGAACAATCTTCGGGCGCAAGAACACTGAAGCTTTCTTT

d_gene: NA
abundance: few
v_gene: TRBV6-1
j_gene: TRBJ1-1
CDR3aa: CASSNRGEYTEAFF
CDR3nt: TGTGCCAGCAGTAATCGCGGGGAGTACACTGAAGCTTTCTTT

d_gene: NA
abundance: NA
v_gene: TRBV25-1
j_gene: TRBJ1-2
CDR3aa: CASSDPTGPYGYTF
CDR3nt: TGTGCCAGCAGTGATCCCACGGGCCCCTATGGCTACACCTTC

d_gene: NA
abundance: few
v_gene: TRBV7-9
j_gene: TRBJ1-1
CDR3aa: CASRRENTEAFF
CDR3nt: TGTGCCAGCAGAAGGGAGAACACTGAAGCTTTCTTT

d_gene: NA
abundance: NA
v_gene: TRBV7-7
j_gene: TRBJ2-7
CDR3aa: CASSRGTSYEQYF
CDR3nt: TGTGCTAGCAGCCGAGGTACCTCCTACGAGCAGTACTTC

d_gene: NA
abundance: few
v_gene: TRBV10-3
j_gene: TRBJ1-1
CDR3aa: CAISESEGLNTEAFF
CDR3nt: TGTGCCATCAGTGAGTCGGAGGGGTTGAACACTGAAGCTTTCTTT

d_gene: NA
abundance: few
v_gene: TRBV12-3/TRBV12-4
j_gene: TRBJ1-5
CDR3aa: CASSWTANQPQHF
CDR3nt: TGTGCCAGCAGTTGGACCGCTAATCAGCCCCAGCATTTT

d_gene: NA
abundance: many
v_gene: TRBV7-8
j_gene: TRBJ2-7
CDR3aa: CASSLDPLTYEQYF
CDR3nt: TGTGCCAGCAGCTTAGACCCCCTTACCTACGAGCAGTACTTC